The T cell receptor (beta chain) described here comes from a study of beta chain features in type 1 diabetes. Germline loops: CDR1 SGHTS, CDR2 YDEGEE. The CDR3 runs 13 residues. With V trimmed by 4 bases and J by 6 bases, 4 bases remained unmatched. Study-level results: TCRB CDR3 length was moderately but significantly reduced in all four CD4+ subsets of Type 1 diabetes patients.

The authors reverse transcribed all of the isolated RNA, so sequencing captured expressed TCRB transcripts. Clones were sequenced by immunoSEQ multiplex PCR, and TCRdb holds only the in-frame ones, with some missing. The sample consists of about 650,000 clones, approximately 13% of them appearing once. A note on this clone: Its target is unknown.

Sequencing was performed on naive CD4+ T cells from blood. This TCR came from a man in his thirties or forties with type 1 diabetes. V gene TRBV5-8 combines with J gene TRBJ1-2, with TRBD1 identical over 9 bases. The CDR3 sequence is CASSARQGDGYTF. In DNA, the CDR3 is TGTGCCAGCAGCGCAAGACAGGGGGATGGCTACACCTTC.